This is a list of T cell receptor beta chains from one sample in a study of T cell repertoires in cytomegalovirus infection. TCRdb reprocessed the reads with MiXCR, giving one entry per CDR3 protein. The table shows about 150,000 distinct CDR3 sequences, with about 20% occurring only once. The source material was PBMCs. The receptors come from a human donor in good health (CMV status not recorded). Some clones in this sample may be carry-over from other donors' samples. CDR3s include the opening cysteine and the closing phenylalanine or tryptophan. The D gene is left open where the match is weak. Not all rows give a size; the values are once, few, many and, for expanded clones, a class.

.,15,TRBV12-3/TRBV12-4,TRBJ2-3,.,TGTGCCAGCAGTTTTACTGGAAAAATCACAGATACGCAGTATTTT,CASSFTGKITDTQYF
TRBD1,13,TRBV7-2,TRBJ2-7,many,TGTGCCAGCAGCTCGACAGGGGCTAACGAGCAGTACTTC,CASSSTGANEQYF
TRBD2,18,TRBV7-8,TRBJ2-1,many,TGTGCCAGCAGCCTTTCGGCCTGGACTAGCGGGGGTCACAATGAGCAGTTCTTC,CASSLSAWTSGGHNEQFF
.,15,TRBV7-2,TRBJ2-7,many,TGTGCCAGCAGCTTTAGTAGGGGGAAAGACTACGAGCAGTACTTC,CASSFSRGKDYEQYF
.,15,TRBV15,TRBJ1-3,many,TGTGCCACCAGCAGAGATACCGGGGCTGGAAACACCATATATTTT,CATSRDTGAGNTIYF
TRBD1,14,TRBV6-1,TRBJ1-6,many,TGTGCCACCTCGACAGGGCCCTATAATTCACCCCTCCACTTT,CATSTGPYNSPLHF
.,12,TRBV28,TRBJ2-7,once,TGTGCCAGCAGTTTAAACTTCTACGAGCAGTACTTC,CASSLNFYEQYF
.,15,TRBV6-5,TRBJ2-2,few,TGTGCCAGCAGGTCCCTCGGGAGAAGTGTCGGGGAGCTGTTTTTT,CASRSLGRSVGELFF
.,14,TRBV5-1,TRBJ2-5,.,TGCGCCAGCAGCGTAGTACGTGGTGAAGAGACCCAGTACTTC,CASSVVRGEETQYF
TRBD1,15,TRBV28,TRBJ1-6,.,TGTGCCAGCACTTTGGACAGGGGCTATAATTCACCCCTCCACTTT,CASTLDRGYNSPLHF
.,15,TRBV11-2,TRBJ1-4,.,TGTGCCAGCAGCTTAGCAGGGCCAACTAATGAAAAACTGTTTTTT,CASSLAGPTNEKLFF
TRBD1,16,TRBV7-2,TRBJ2-7,many,TGTGCCAGCAGCTCCCTGACAGGGATCGTAGGCTACGAGCAGTACTTC,CASSSLTGIVGYEQYF
TRBD1,15,TRBV4-3,TRBJ2-7,.,TGCGCCAGCAGCCAAGGTGGGACAGGGGTCTACGAGCAGTACTTC,CASSQGGTGVYEQYF
TRBD2,16,TRBV15,TRBJ2-3,many,TGTGCCACCAGCAGCTTGACTAGCGGGGGCGCAGATACGCAGTATTTT,CATSSLTSGGADTQYF
.,15,TRBV19,TRBJ2-3,few,TGTGCCAGTCGTCCCGGGAATATTGGAACAGATACGCAGTATTTT,CASRPGNIGTDTQYF
TRBD2,17,TRBV24-1,TRBJ2-1,few,TGTGCCACCAGTGATCCTTCGACTAGCGGGAGGGATAATGAGCAGTTCTTC,CATSDPSTSGRDNEQFF
.,13,TRBV7-9,TRBJ1-5,few,TGTGCCAGCAGCGATGAGGGCATTCAGCCCCAGCATTTT,CASSDEGIQPQHF
.,13,TRBV29-1,TRBJ2-1,few,TGCAGCGTCCCGGACCTTACCTACAATGAGCAGTTCTTC,CSVPDLTYNEQFF
TRBD1,15,TRBV7-9,TRBJ2-7,few,TGTGCCAGCAGCTTAATACAGGGGTCCTCCTACGAGCAGTACTTC,CASSLIQGSSYEQYF
.,15,TRBV7-2,TRBJ2-5,many,TGTGCCAGCAGCTTAACCTCAAGGGTGGAGGAGACCCAGTACTTC,CASSLTSRVEETQYF
.,12,TRBV10-3,TRBJ2-7,few,TGTGCCATCAGTACGGGGTCCCACGAGCAGTACTTC,CAISTGSHEQYF
.,11,TRBV12-3/TRBV12-4,TRBJ2-1,few,TGTGCCAGCAGTTTCAGCGATGAGCAGTTCTTC,CASSFSDEQFF
.,13,TRBV19,TRBJ1-1,many,TGTGCCAGTAGTATGATCCCGAACACTGAAGCTTTCTTT,CASSMIPNTEAFF
.,15,TRBV7-3,TRBJ2-1,many,TGTGCCAGCAGCTTATCGGGTAGCGGTTTCAATGAGCAGTTCTTC,CASSLSGSGFNEQFF
TRBD2,16,TRBV7-2,TRBJ2-1,few,TGTGCCAGCAGCTTAGCGACGGCTAGCGGGTACAATGAGCAGTTCTTC,CASSLATASGYNEQFF
TRBD2,16,TRBV3-1,TRBJ2-7,few,TGTGCCAGCAGCCATGTGATGGGACTAGCGGGATCCGAGCAGTACTTC,CASSHVMGLAGSEQYF
TRBD2,17,TRBV5-7,TRBJ2-5,.,TGTGTCAGCAGCACAATCACGACTAGCGGGAGTCTCGAGCCCCAGTACTTC,CVSSTITTSGSLEPQYF
TRBD2,14,TRBV28,TRBJ2-1,many,TGTGCCAGCAGGACGAGCGGGAGTGTGTATGAGCAGTTCTTC,CASRTSGSVYEQFF
.,16,TRBV7-2,TRBJ2-3,many,TGTGCCAGCAGCTTAGAGCATGGGAGAGGGACAGATACGCAGTATTTT,CASSLEHGRGTDTQYF
.,15,TRBV5-3,TRBJ2-2,few,TGTGCCAGAAGCTTCAGAGATACGAACACCGGGGAGCTGTTTTTT,CARSFRDTNTGELFF
.,16,TRBV7-6,TRBJ2-1,many,TGTGCCAGCAGCTTCCCTGGCAGGGAACGGGGCAATGAGCAGTTCTTC,CASSFPGRERGNEQFF
.,14,TRBV5-1,TRBJ1-1,.,TGCGCCAGCAGCTTGGAAACGGGGGGCTCTGAAGCTTTCTTT,CASSLETGGSEAFF
TRBD1,14,TRBV5-6,TRBJ2-1,many,TGTGCCAGCAGCTTGGGGACAGGGGACAATGAGCAGTTCTTC,CASSLGTGDNEQFF
.,15,TRBV5-8,TRBJ2-3,.,TGTGCCAGCAGCACCAAAGTCCTCAGCACAGATACGCAGTATTTT,CASSTKVLSTDTQYF
.,12,TRBV7-2,TRBJ2-2,.,TGTGCCAGCAGCTTAACGATCGGGGAGCTGTTTTTT,CASSLTIGELFF
.,16,TRBV7-3,TRBJ2-2,few,TGTGCCAGCAGCCCACAAGGAACAGCGAACACCGGGGAGCTGTTTTTT,CASSPQGTANTGELFF
.,14,TRBV7-9,TRBJ2-3,many,TGTGCCAGCGCTCCGCGGGGCAGGATAGATACGCAGTATTTT,CASAPRGRIDTQYF
.,18,TRBV4-1,TRBJ2-1,.,TGCGCCAGCAGCCCCATATACGGTCGGCGGGACTCCTACAATGAGCAGTTCTTC,CASSPIYGRRDSYNEQFF
TRBD1,15,TRBV6-1,TRBJ2-7,few,TGTGCCAGCAGTGTCCCGACAGGGGGTCCCTACGAGCAGTACTTC,CASSVPTGGPYEQYF
TRBD2,15,TRBV25-1,TRBJ2-1,.,TGTGCCAGCAGTGATCGCCTAGCGGGGGCCAATGAGCAGTTCTTC,CASSDRLAGANEQFF
.,16,TRBV27,TRBJ2-6,.,TGTGCCAGCAGTGACGGCGGGGGCGCTGGGGCCAACGTCCTGACTTTC,CASSDGGGAGANVLTF
.,13,TRBV18,TRBJ2-2,few,TGTGCCAGCTCAGACCAGCAAGGCGGGGAGCTGTTTTTT,CASSDQQGGELFF
.,14,TRBV20-1,TRBJ1-5,.,TGCAGTGCCGCCCCGGGTTCGGGCAATCAGCCCCAGCATTTT,CSAAPGSGNQPQHF
.,15,TRBV7-2,TRBJ2-6,many,TGTGCCAGCAGCCCAGGACCCTCTGGGGCCAACGTCCTGACTTTC,CASSPGPSGANVLTF
TRBD2,15,TRBV11-1,TRBJ2-1,.,TGTGCCAGCAGCTGGAGCGGGGCCGGAGGAGGGGAGCAGTTCTTC,CASSWSGAGGGEQFF
.,17,TRBV5-1,TRBJ2-2,few,TGCGCCAGCAGCTCTGGTTGGGGACAAGAGAACACCGGGGAGCTGTTTTTT,CASSSGWGQENTGELFF
.,12,TRBV7-8,TRBJ1-2,many,TGTGCCAGCAGCTTAGGGGACGCCGGCTACACCTTC,CASSLGDAGYTF
.,13,TRBV19,TRBJ2-5,.,TGTGCCAGTAGTATCAACTCTTTTGAGACCCAGTACTTC,CASSINSFETQYF
TRBD1,16,TRBV27,TRBJ2-7,few,TGTGCCAGCAGTTCCCCCTGGACAGGGGCATCGGATGAGCAGTACTTC,CASSSPWTGASDEQYF
TRBD1,15,TRBV6-2/TRBV6-3,TRBJ1-1,few,TGTGCCAGCAGTTACTCGAGGACAGGGAGGTCGGGAGCTTTCTTT,CASSYSRTGRSGAFF
.,14,TRBV28,TRBJ2-1,many,TGTGCCAGCAGTTCCCTATCAGGGGAAAGTGAGCAGTTCTTC,CASSSLSGESEQFF
.,12,TRBV6-1,TRBJ2-5,once,TGTGCCAGCCGTGTAGGGGGGGAGACCCAGTACTTC,CASRVGGETQYF
.,15,TRBV4-3,TRBJ2-5,.,TGCGCCAGCAGCCTTCGCGGGGCCCGACAAGAGACCCAGTACTTC,CASSLRGARQETQYF
.,15,TRBV29-1,TRBJ2-5,.,TGCAGCGTTGAAGATCTTCACAGAGGGCTGGAGACCCAGTACTTC,CSVEDLHRGLETQYF
.,15,TRBV5-6,TRBJ2-4,.,TGTGCCAGCAGCTTGGAGCTACAGGCTGTGGGCATTCAGTACTTC,CASSLELQAVGIQYF
TRBD1,13,TRBV20-1,TRBJ2-3,.,TGCAGTGCTAGTGCTCCCGGACAGGGTGCGCAGTATTTT,CSASAPGQGAQYF
.,11,TRBV27,TRBJ2-5,.,TGTGCCAGTATGGGGGAGGAGACCCAGTACTTC,CASMGEETQYF
TRBD1,15,TRBV7-2,TRBJ2-3,many,TGTGCCAGCAGCAACCGGGACAGGGGGCCAGATACGCAGTATTTT,CASSNRDRGPDTQYF
.,15,TRBV20-1,TRBJ2-4,.,TGCAGTGCTAGAGGGGTTGCTGGGGGGGCGGACATTCAGTACTTC,CSARGVAGGADIQYF